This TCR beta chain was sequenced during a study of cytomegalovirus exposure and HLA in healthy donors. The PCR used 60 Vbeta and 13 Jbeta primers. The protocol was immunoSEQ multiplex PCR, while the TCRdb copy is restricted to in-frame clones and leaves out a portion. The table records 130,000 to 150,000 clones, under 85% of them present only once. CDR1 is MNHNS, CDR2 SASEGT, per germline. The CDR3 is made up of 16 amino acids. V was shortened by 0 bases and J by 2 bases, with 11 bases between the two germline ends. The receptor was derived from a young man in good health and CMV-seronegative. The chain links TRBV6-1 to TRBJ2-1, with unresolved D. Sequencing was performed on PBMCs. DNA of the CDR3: TGTGCCAGCAGTGAAGCGGCAGGTTACCCCTACAATGAGCAGTTCTTC. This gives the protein CASSEAAGYPYNEQFF.